This T cell receptor (beta chain) originates from a study of T cells in Graves' hyperthyroidism and ophthalmopathy. Study findings and constraints: The model forecast ophthalmopathy, anticipating it by a median around 6.5 months before onset. Ophthalmopathy and stable hyperthyroidism were separated by a 13 V-J model.

Amplification yielded TCR beta CDR3 regions, with RNA transcripts as the source. An initial round of RT-PCR targeting the TCR CDR3 relied on the HTBI primer set. Each CDR3 protein is one row after TCRdb ran MiXCR on the multiplex PCR reads. The profile shows about 210,000 distinct CDR3 sequences, under 20% of them singletons. Hyperthyroidism in the patients, aged 18 to 65, was newly diagnosed and under 2 months in duration. For the diagnoses, clinical symptoms, serum thyroxine and TRAb, thyroid ultrasound and orbital computed tomography were used. As regards this clonotype: Antigen: not known.

This clonotype originated in a man aged 45 to 65 with Graves' hyperthyroidism. The sequenced sample consisted of blood.

The CDR3 region has the DNA TGTGCCAGCAGGGGACTAGCGGGACACACCGGGGAGCTGTTTTTT. Translation: CASRGLAGHTGELFF. The rearrangement joins TRBV2 to TRBJ2-2, with TRBD2 identical over 13 bases. With 6 bases clipped from V and 3 bases from J, the junction kept 1 base outside the gene matches. The CDR3 totals 15 residues. The germline gives CDR1 SNHLY, CDR2 FYNNEI.